The 16 T cell receptor beta chains given below trace back to one sample, sequenced in a study of CD8+CD57+ T cells in acquired aplastic anemia. Genomic DNA was employed as the template in profiling TCR beta VDJ and CDR3. TCRdb independently ran MiXCR on the reads; one entry per CDR3 protein. The data hold roughly 180,000 distinct CDR3 sequences, with just over 45% observed a single time. Specimen: sorted CD4+, CD8+, or CD8+CD57+ T cells (not recorded which) from PBMCs. The source is a human donor in good health.

V gene TRBV2 combines with J gene TRBJ1-2, with 9 bases identical to TRBD1. This CDR3 region has 15 residues. Trimming cost V 6 bases and J 5 bases; bases outside gene matches: 10. Germline V gene data show CDR1 as SNHLY and CDR2 as FYNNEI. The CDR3 reads CASSAFDRGAYGYTF. CDR3 sequence (DNA): TGTGCCAGCAGCGCCTTCGACAGGGGGGCTTATGGCTACACCTTC.

This clonotype was found a few times. This rearrangement joins TRBV18 to TRBJ2-7; 10 bases agree with TRBD2. V shed 4 bases, J shed 3 bases, and the junction held 12 bases outside the gene matches. CDR3 length: 17 residues. The germline gives CDR1 KGHSH, CDR2 LQKENI. The CDR3 reads CASSQSIILAGVYEQYF. The CDR3 DNA reads TGTGCCAGCTCACAGTCGATCATCCTAGCGGGAGTCTACGAGCAGTACTTC. Drawing the rest from reference TRBV18 and TRBJ2-7, the complete variable domain is NAGVMQNPRHLVRRRGQEARLRCSPMKGHSHVYWYRQLPEEGLKFMVYLQKENIIDESGMPKERFSAEFPKEGPSILRIQQVVRGDSAAYFCASSQSIILAGVYEQYFGPGTRLTVT.

This clonotype was picked up many times. This rearrangement joins TRBV20-1 to TRBJ2-7, with D unclear. The germline gives CDR1 DFQATT, CDR2 SNEGSKA (reference sequence). With 3 bases removed from V and 2 bases from J, the gap between germline ends came to 8 bases. There are 12 residues in the CDR3. CDR3 DNA sequence: TGCAGTGCTAGCTTCAGACCCTACGAGCAGTACTTC. Translating it yields CSASFRPYEQYF.

This chain links TRBV7-2 with TRBJ2-7; D unresolved. The CDR3 is 12 residues long. CDR1 SGHTA and CDR2 FQGNSA come from the germline V gene. The V end lost 6 bases, the J end lost 3 bases, and 9 bases lay between the germline ends. The DNA for the CDR3 is TGTGCCAGCAGTCCCACCGACTACGAGCAGTACTTC. This codes for CASSPTDYEQYF. Full variable domain (outside the CDR3, taken from reference TRBV7-2 and TRBJ2-7): GAGVSQSPSNKVTEKGKDVELRCDPISGHTALYWYRQSLGQGLEFLIYFQGNSAPDKSGLPSDRFSAERTGGSVSTLTIQRTQQEDSAVYLCASSPTDYEQYFGPGTRLTVT.

This clonotype appeared a single time. The chain combines TRBV19 with TRBJ1-2; D uncertain. CDR3 size: 15 residues. Germline V lookup: CDR1 LNHDA, CDR2 SQIVND (reference sequence). The V gene lost 4 bases and the J gene lost 7 bases, with 19 bases spanning the gap. CDR3 bases: TGTGCCAGTAGTACCCGGGCCCAGGTCCGGTTTGGCTACACCTTC. Protein sequence: CASSTRAQVRFGYTF.

At least ten counts were recorded for this clonotype. Mismatch with germline at one junction end may stem from a read error. The genes are TRBV20-1 and TRBJ2-1, with 12 bases that match TRBD2. The CDR3 is made up of 17 amino acids. The germline V gene encodes CDR1 DFQATT and CDR2 SNEGSKA (reference sequence). CDR3 sequence (DNA): TGCAGTGCCAGAGGGGCCATAGGACTAGCGGGATACAATGAGCAGTTCTTC. Protein product: CSARGAIGLAGYNEQFF.

This clonotype was counted ten times or more. The rearrangement links TRBV6-1 to TRBJ1-2, with TRBD1 identical over 7 bases. Germline-derived CDR1 and CDR2 are MNHNS and SASEGT. Losses at the gene ends were 2 bases for V and 3 bases for J; bases not matched to a gene: 3. The length of the CDR3 is 14 residues. The CDR3 region is CASSETTGHYGYTF. CDR3 DNA: TGTGCCAGCAGTGAAACGACAGGGCACTATGGCTACACCTTC.

The V gene is TRBV2, the J gene TRBJ1-2, with 9 bases identical to TRBD1. The length of the CDR3 is 15 residues. Trimming cost V 2 bases and J 5 bases; bases outside gene matches: 6. Germline V gene data show CDR1 as SNHLY and CDR2 as FYNNEI. CDR3 nucleotide sequence: TGTGCCAGCAGTGAAAAGGGACAGGGAGCGTATGGCTACACCTTC. The encoded protein is CASSEKGQGAYGYTF.

This clonotype was detected many times. The chain is built from TRBV2 and TRBJ1-5; D is possibly TRBD1 (6 bases). V was cut by 4 bases and J by 2 bases, with 15 bases left in between. CDR1 and CDR2 from the germline V gene are SNHLY and FYNNEI. This CDR3 contains 16 residues. DNA of the CDR3: TGTGCCAGCAGTGGTAGTGGGGGCAGACGCAATCAGCCCCAGCATTTT. It specifies CASSGSGGRRNQPQHF.

The V call is TRBV5-1, the J call TRBJ2-1, with 7 positions matching TRBD2. CDR1 is SGHRS and CDR2 is YFSETQ in the germline V gene. This CDR3 is built from 17 residues. J gave up 0 bases and V 2 bases, and 8 bases lay outside the gene matches. The CDR3 DNA is TGCGCCAGCAGCTTTTCGGTAGCGGGTACCTCCTACAATGAGCAGTTCTTC. Amino acids: CASSFSVAGTSYNEQFF.

The rearrangement links TRBV12-3 or TRBV12-4 to TRBJ1-2; D uncertain. Trimming removed 5 bases at V and 5 bases at J, with 9 bases between. The CDR3 is made up of 12 amino acids. The CDR3 bases are TGTGCCAGCAGTAACACGGGTTATGGCTACACCTTC. This gives the protein CASSNTGYGYTF.

This clonotype came up many times. The chain uses TRBV5-4 and TRBJ2-5; D is ambiguous. V was cut by 1 base and J by 3 bases, with 1 base left in between. This CDR3 region has 11 residues. The V gene's germline CDR1 is SGHNT and CDR2 YYREEE (reference sequence). The CDR3 is CASSLKETQYF. The CDR3 DNA reads TGTGCCAGCAGCTTGAAAGAGACCCAGTACTTC.

This chain joins TRBV7-8 and TRBJ2-3; TRBD2 aligns across 9 bases. The CDR3 is made up of 15 amino acids. Per germline, CDR1 SGHVS and CDR2 FQNEAQ. V shed 5 bases and J 5 bases; nucleotides not matched to a gene: 8. DNA of the CDR3: TGTGCCAGCAGCACGGGACTAGCCCTGGGAGATACGCAGTATTTT. Protein sequence: CASSTGLALGDTQYF.

This sequence joins TRBV7-2 and TRBJ2-5; D not certain. V lost 5 bases and J 4 bases, leaving 8 bases between the germline ends. Germline values: CDR1 SGHTA, CDR2 FQGNSA. The CDR3 runs 12 residues. Written as DNA, the CDR3 is TGTGCCAGCAGCCTCTACCGAGAGACCCAGTACTTC. Amino acid sequence: CASSLYRETQYF.

V usage is TRBV2 and J usage is TRBJ2-1; the match to TRBD2 covers 8 bases. The CDR3 runs to 15 residues. The J segment lost 4 bases and the V segment lost 2 bases, leaving 4 bases of the junction unmatched. CDR1 and CDR2 from the germline V gene are SNHLY and FYNNEI. The CDR3 here is CASSELASGYNEQFF. The CDR3 DNA is TGTGCCAGCAGTGAATTAGCTAGCGGGTACAATGAGCAGTTCTTC.

CDR3 bases: TGTGCCAGCAGGCCGACAGGGGATGGGGAGCTGTTTTTT. Translated: CASRPTGDGELFF. This chain joins TRBV7-2 and TRBJ1-5; 8 bases match TRBD1. The J call may be incorrect, as the DNA end agrees better with TRBJ2-2. This CDR3 has 13 residues. Germline CDR1 is SGHTA and CDR2 is FQGNSA.